This entry lists 20 T cell receptor beta chains sequenced from one sample in a study of blood T cell repertoires in COVID-19. Generated by immunoSEQ multiplex PCR, the TCRdb table keeps only in-frame clones and is missing some. The sample records some 300,000 clones, around 90% being singletons. Input material: peripheral blood. Source of these receptors: a middle-aged woman with COVID-19, enrolled during active disease.

In this sample, this clone turned up once. The gene calls are TRBV19 and TRBJ1-6; D gene uncertain. The germline V and J ends were trimmed by 7 bases and 6 bases, with 10 bases remaining between them. Germline V gene lookup returns CDR1 LNHDA and CDR2 SQIVND (reference sequence). CDR3 length equals 13 residues. The DNA for the CDR3 is TGTGCCAGTACGCAGGCCGCTAATTCACCCCTCCACTTT. The encoded protein is CASTQAANSPLHF.

The CDR3 DNA sequence: TGCAGCGCCTCCAAGGTGGGGCATGGCTACACCTTC. Translating it yields CSASKVGHGYTF. The gene calls are TRBV29-1 and TRBJ1-2, with D possibly being TRBD1 (5 bases). The V gene's germline CDR1 is SQVTM and CDR2 ANQGSEA. The V gene lost 7 bases and the J gene lost 6 bases, with 15 bases spanning the gap. This CDR3 region has 12 residues.

The chain joins TRBV5-1 to TRBJ2-1; 11 bases line up with TRBD1. CDR1 SGHRS and CDR2 YFSETQ come from the germline V gene. This CDR3 spans 15 amino acids. The V and J ends lost 2 bases and 8 bases, in that order; junction bases with no gene match: 6. The CDR3 coding sequence is TGCGCCAGCAGCTTATTAGGACAGGGGGCCCATGAGCAGTTCTTC. Translating gives CASSLLGQGAHEQFF.

On this clone itself: At the DNA level, this CDR3 is encoded by other sequences in the same sample as well. This chain links TRBV5-1 with TRBJ1-1; D is undetermined. Germline V gene sequence: CDR1 SGHRS, CDR2 YFSETQ. The CDR3 runs to 14 residues. The V gene lost 0 bases and the J gene lost 1 base, with 7 bases spanning the gap. The CDR3 nucleotides are TGCGCCAGCAGCTTGGGGTCCAGGAACACTGAAGCTTTCTTT. Translating gives CASSLGSRNTEAFF. Drawing the rest from reference TRBV5-1 and TRBJ1-1, the complete variable domain is KAGVTQTPRYLIKTRGQQVTLSCSPISGHRSVSWYQQTPGQGLQFLFEYFSETQRNKGNFPGRFSGRQFSNSRSEMNVSTLELGDSALYLCASSLGSRNTEAFFGQGTRLTVV.

The rearrangement joins TRBV7-2 to TRBJ1-1, with D possibly TRBD1 on 6 matching bases. The CDR3 length is 13 residues. Per the germline V gene, CDR1 is SGHTA and CDR2 is FQGNSA. The V gene lost 3 bases and the J gene lost 7 bases, with 12 bases spanning the gap. The CDR3 coding sequence is TGTGCCAGCAGCTTCGGACAGAAAGGTGAAGCTTTCTTT. Encoded protein: CASSFGQKGEAFF.

The rearrangement links TRBV7-2 to TRBJ2-2; 7 nucleotides agree with TRBD1. Per germline, CDR1 SGHTA and CDR2 FQGNSA. The length of the CDR3 is 14 residues. The ends lost 5 bases at V and 5 bases at J; junction bases unmatched: 5. The DNA of the CDR3 is TGTGCCAGCAGCAGAAGGGGGCAGACCGGGGAGCTGTTTTTT. Its protein is CASSRRGQTGELFF.

A remark on this clone: Other nucleotide sequences in the sample specify the same CDR3. The V and J genes are TRBV24-1 and TRBJ1-4; TRBD1 matches at 9 bases. V lost 3 bases, J lost 5 bases, and 3 bases stayed unmatched. Germline-derived CDR1 and CDR2 are KGHDR and SFDVKD. The CDR3 covers 15 residues. The CDR3 spells CATSDPGQGNEKLFF. For the CDR3, the DNA is TGTGCCACCAGTGATCCGGGACAGGGCAATGAAAAACTGTTTTTT.

The chain has TRBV27 and TRBJ1-6; D perhaps matches TRBD1 (6 bases). The CDR3 length is 17 residues. Germline V lookup: CDR1 MNHEY, CDR2 SMNVEV (reference sequence). V shed 4 bases and J shed 5 bases, with 18 bases lying between them. The CDR3 DNA reads TGTGCCAGCAGTTCCCTCGGTAGGCAGGGGAATAATTCACCCCTCCACTTT. This gives the protein CASSSLGRQGNNSPLHF.

This clone was observed a few times. The rearrangement joins TRBV2 to TRBJ2-1; TRBD2 matches at 10 bases. From germline, CDR1 is SNHLY and CDR2 FYNNEI. J gave up 4 bases and V 8 bases, and 5 bases lay outside the gene matches. The CDR3 contains 14 residues. CDR3 nucleotide sequence: TGTGCCAGCCGGACTAGCGGTAATTACAATGAGCAGTTCTTC. Amino acid sequence: CASRTSGNYNEQFF. The complete variable domain, with remaining parts taken from reference TRBV2 and TRBJ2-1, reads EPEVTQTPSHQVTQMGQEVILRCVPISNHLYFYWYRQILGQKVEFLVSFYNNEISEKSEIFDDQFSVERPDGSNFTLKIRSTKLEDSAMYFCASRTSGNYNEQFFGPGTRLTVL.

This CDR3 is CASSATVAPYGYTF. The CDR3 DNA sequence: TGTGCCAGCAGCGCGACTGTAGCCCCCTATGGCTACACCTTC. The chain couples TRBV13 to TRBJ1-2; D unclear. CDR3 length: 14 amino acids. CDR1 is PRHDT and CDR2 is FYEKMQ in the germline V gene (reference sequence). With 5 bases removed from V and 4 bases from J, the gap between germline ends came to 14 bases.

This chain links TRBV3-1 (or the pseudogene TRBV3-2) with TRBJ1-2; 9 bases map to TRBD1. The junction had 4 bases not matched to a gene; V was cut back by 8 bases and J by 0 bases. The CDR3 runs to 14 residues. Germline V gene sequence: CDR1 LGHDT, CDR2 YNNKEL (reference sequence). CDR3: CASSRDRANYGYTF. The CDR3 DNA is TGTGCCAGCTCCAGGGACAGGGCTAACTATGGCTACACCTTC.

CDR3 sequence (DNA): TGTGCCAGCAGCTCCCAGGGTGTGATGGATACGCAGTATTTT. Residues: CASSSQGVMDTQYF. The chain uses TRBV5-4 and TRBJ2-3; a possible D gene is TRBD1 (5 bases). Trimming stripped 3 bases from V and 6 bases from J, with 14 bases between. The CDR3 has 14 residues. The V gene's germline CDR1 is SGHNT and CDR2 YYREEE (reference sequence).

The chain carries TRBV23-1 and TRBJ2-2, with a tentative D call TRBD1 (5 bases). TRBV23-1 has ORF status, its function being uncertain. Trimming removed 1 base from V and 1 base from J, with 10 bases in between. The CDR3 totals 16 residues. CDR3 nucleotide sequence: TGCGCCAGCAGTCAATGTTGGACATTGAACACCGGGGAGCTGTTTTTT. This codes for CASSQCWTLNTGELFF.

The V call is TRBV7-2, the J call TRBJ2-3, with 11 bases lining up with TRBD2. J was trimmed by 2 bases and V by 5 bases; bases with no gene match: 3. Germline V gene sequence: CDR1 SGHTA, CDR2 FQGNSA. The CDR3 extends over 15 amino acids. CDR3 region: CASSPLAGVTDTQYF. The CDR3 DNA is TGTGCCAGCAGCCCACTAGCGGGAGTCACAGATACGCAGTATTTT.

This rearrangement joins TRBV19 to TRBJ1-2, with 9 bases matching TRBD1. The germline CDR1 and CDR2 sequences are LNHDA and SQIVND (reference sequence). With 5 bases clipped from V and 4 bases from J, the junction kept 8 bases outside the gene matches. CDR3 size: 15 residues. Written as DNA, the CDR3 is TGTGCCAGTAGTCTTTCTCAGGGACAGGGCTATGGCTACACCTTC. Translated, it gives CASSLSQGQGYGYTF.

The chain uses TRBV5-1 and TRBJ1-4; possibly TRBD1 for D (5 bases). Looked up from germline, CDR1 is SGHRS and CDR2 is YFSETQ. The CDR3 runs to 16 residues. Trimming removed 0 bases at V and 6 bases at J, with 15 bases between. CDR3 residues: CASSLEGPQGYEKLFF. Written as DNA, the CDR3 is TGCGCCAGCAGCTTGGAAGGCCCCCAGGGATATGAAAAACTGTTTTTT.

The V gene is TRBV5-5, the J gene TRBJ2-5, with a possible D match to TRBD2 (5 bases). The germline CDR1 and CDR2 sequences are SGHKS and YYEKEE (reference sequence). V gave up 0 bases and J gave up 2 bases, with 8 bases separating them. The CDR3 runs 14 residues. DNA of the CDR3: TGTGCCAGCAGCTTGGCCGGGGTACAAGAGACCCAGTACTTC. Translated: CASSLAGVQETQYF. Filled out from reference TRBV5-5 and TRBJ2-5, the complete variable domain reads DAGVTQSPTHLIKTRGQQVTLRCSPISGHKSVSWYQQVLGQGPQFIFQYYEKEERGRGNFPDRFSARQFPNYSSELNVNALLLGDSALYLCASSLAGVQETQYFGPGTRLLVL.

The chain has TRBV5-1 and TRBJ1-1, with D unclear. Looked up from germline, CDR1 is SGHRS and CDR2 is YFSETQ. The V gene lost 4 bases and the J gene lost 0 bases, with 13 bases spanning the gap. The CDR3 consists of 15 residues. The CDR3 loop reads CASSPRPAMNTEAFF. The DNA for the CDR3 is TGCGCCAGCAGCCCTAGGCCTGCCATGAACACTGAAGCTTTCTTT.

V is TRBV11-1 and J is TRBJ1-2; D ambiguous. This CDR3 is built from 14 residues. Germline-derived CDR1 and CDR2 are SGHAT and FQDESV (reference sequence). Trimming cost V 5 bases and J 3 bases, with 13 bases left between them. The CDR3 is CASSRGFTDYGYTF. The CDR3, as DNA: TGTGCCAGCAGCCGAGGCTTCACCGACTATGGCTACACCTTC.

The chain joins TRBV6-5 to TRBJ1-3; TRBD1 agrees at 10 bases. V was pared by 5 bases and J by 6 bases, with 7 bases of the junction left unmatched. From germline, CDR1 is MNHEY and CDR2 SVGAGI. The CDR3 is 15 amino acids. For the CDR3, the DNA is TGTGCCAGCAGTAGGACAGGGGGTGTTCTAAACACCATATATTTT. Protein: CASSRTGGVLNTIYF.